These 2 T cell receptor beta chains were sequenced from one sample in a study of blood T cell repertoires in COVID-19. Assay used: immunoSEQ multiplex PCR; TCRdb lists only in-frame clones, some missing. The sample lists a few hundred thousand clones, approximately 91% seen once, with 0.85% to 0.95% in the top ten. The sequenced sample consisted of peripheral blood. The receptors shown here come from a woman in her forties who had recovered from COVID-19.

The table lists this clone with a count of one. This chain joins TRBV5-1 and TRBJ1-6, with a tentative D call TRBD1 (6 bases). Trimming pared 4 bases from V and 8 bases from J, leaving 16 bases between. The CDR3 sequence is 15 residues long. Looked up from germline, CDR1 is SGHRS and CDR2 is YFSETQ. The CDR3 DNA sequence: TGCGCCAGCAGCCCGGGCCCCGGGGGGCATTCACCCCTCCACTTT. This gives the protein CASSPGPGGHSPLHF.

V gene TRBV24-1 combines with J gene TRBJ2-2, with 10 bases fitting TRBD2. The CDR3 covers 15 residues. The J segment lost 3 bases and the V segment lost 5 bases, leaving 2 bases of the junction unmatched. Looked up from germline, CDR1 is KGHDR and CDR2 is SFDVKD. This CDR3 is CATSASGSDTGELFF. The CDR3 DNA sequence: TGTGCCACCAGTGCTAGCGGGAGCGACACCGGGGAGCTGTTTTTT.